This entry is about one T cell receptor (beta chain). Time point in this sample: blood 4 weeks post-SBRT, at nephrectomy. Regarding treatment: 15 Gy SBRT to primary tumor, nephrectomy 4 weeks later. Nephrectomy followed 15 Gy stereotactic body radiation by 4 weeks. The data derive from a study of radiation and T cells in renal cell carcinoma. Produced via immunoSEQ multiplex PCR; TCRdb's table is partial and in-frame only. This table holds roughly 45,000 clones, nearly 85% found once. The CDR3 is 15 amino acids. The junction had 3 bases not matched to a gene; V was cut back by 4 bases and J by 1 base. Germline V lookup: CDR1 SGHRS, CDR2 YFSETQ.

The sample was blood, taken from a patient whose treatment included radiotherapy and nephrectomy. The chain joins TRBV5-1 to TRBJ2-2; 8 positions match TRBD1. This TCR was recovered from a woman between 65 and 79 years old with renal cell carcinoma. The CDR3 bases are TGCGCCAGCAGCCACGGACAGGGGAACACCGGGGAGCTGTTTTTT. It yields the protein CASSHGQGNTGELFF. Full variable domain (missing parts from reference TRBV5-1 and TRBJ2-2): KAGVTQTPRYLIKTRGQQVTLSCSPISGHRSVSWYQQTPGQGLQFLFEYFSETQRNKGNFPGRFSGRQFSNSRSEMNVSTLELGDSALYLCASSHGQGNTGELFFGEGSRLTVL.